Described below is a single TCR beta chain sequence and its context. Participants' own reports of clinical history determined their cohort assignment. The protocol was immunoSEQ multiplex PCR, while the TCRdb copy is restricted to in-frame clones and leaves out a portion. This sample yields 250,000 to 350,000 clones, of which over 85% are seen a single time; around 2.6% belongs to the top ten. This sample was taken from a study of blood T cell repertoires in COVID-19. For the study at large: The samples span acute and convalescent COVID-19 from the United States, Italy and Spain. Sample material is recorded as cDNA or gDNA derived from T cells, B-cell-depleted T cells, or PBMCs.

Per germline, CDR1 KGHSH and CDR2 LQKENI. V was clipped by 6 bases and J by 8 bases; unmatched bases: 5. This CDR3 region has 14 residues. The receptor comes from a man aged 60 to 69 who had recovered from COVID-19. J is TRBJ1-4 and V is TRBV18; 11 bases are a match to TRBD1. Input material: PBMCs or T cells enriched from blood (not recorded which). CDR3 residues: CASSVGQGGEKLFF. In nucleotides, the CDR3 is TGTGCCAGCTCCGTGGGACAGGGGGGAGAAAAACTGTTTTTT. Filled out from reference TRBV18 and TRBJ1-4, the complete variable domain reads NAGVMQNPRHLVRRRGQEARLRCSPMKGHSHVYWYRQLPEEGLKFMVYLQKENIIDESGMPKERFSAEFPKEGPSILRIQQVVRGDSAAYFCASSVGQGGEKLFFGSGTQLSVL.